This entry lists 6 T cell receptor beta chains sequenced from one sample in a study of radiotherapy plus CTLA-4 blockade in lung cancer. Only in-frame clones appear in the TCRdb table, and some are missing; sequencing was by immunoSEQ multiplex PCR. This sample has over 100,000 clones, with 70% to 90% found just once. The specimen was peripheral blood, collected from a patient treated with radiotherapy plus ipilimumab. The receptor set was obtained from a human donor with non-small cell lung cancer that progressed on radiotherapy plus ipilimumab.

The chain combines TRBV2 with TRBJ1-3; 8 positions match TRBD1. The CDR3 is 15 amino acids. V lost 4 bases, J lost 3 bases, and 5 bases stayed unmatched. The germline gives CDR1 SNHLY, CDR2 FYNNEI. CDR3 in DNA: TGTGCCAGCAGTGGGACAGGGCGGAGTGGAAACACCATATATTTT. It yields the protein CASSGTGRSGNTIYF.

This clone was observed a few times. This rearrangement joins TRBV6-6 to TRBJ1-2, with D unresolved. The CDR3 length is 13 residues. Germline V gene lookup returns CDR1 MNHNY and CDR2 SVGAGI (reference sequence). V lost 5 bases and J 0 bases, leaving 7 bases between the germline ends. CDR3 in amino acids: CASSQYTNYGYTF. In nucleotides, the CDR3 is TGTGCCAGCAGTCAATATACTAACTATGGCTACACCTTC.

The chain combines TRBV2 with TRBJ2-2; tentatively, D is TRBD2 (6 bases). Germline lookup yields CDR1 SNHLY and CDR2 FYNNEI. The CDR3 length is 15 residues. V gave up 9 bases and J gave up 6 bases, with 20 bases separating them. Here the CDR3 reads CASVRGLRAAGELFF. CDR3 coding DNA: TGTGCCAGTGTAAGGGGACTTAGAGCCGCCGGGGAGCTGTTTTTT.

The chain combines TRBV18 with TRBJ1-1, with D hard to call. Between the trimmed V and J ends, which lost 1 base and 6 bases, there was a span of 9 bases. CDR3 length: 13 residues. Germline assignment: CDR1 KGHSH and CDR2 LQKENI. As DNA, the CDR3 is TGTGCCAGCTCACCACAGCGGGGTCCTGAAGCTTTCTTT. It translates to CASSPQRGPEAFF.

The chain is built from TRBV5-1 and TRBJ1-2; no firm D call. The CDR3 length is 16 residues. The germline gives CDR1 SGHRS, CDR2 YFSETQ. Trimming left V 1 base short and J 0 bases short, with 13 bases between. CDR3 DNA: TGCGCCAGCAGCTTGCAACGAAATCCAGCTAACTATGGCTACACCTTC. Amino acids: CASSLQRNPANYGYTF.

This chain uses TRBV5-1 with TRBJ1-4, with 7 bases lining up with TRBD1. Per the germline V gene, CDR1 is SGHRS and CDR2 is YFSETQ. The CDR3 extends over 15 amino acids. J was trimmed by 8 bases and V by 2 bases; bases with no gene match: 9. The CDR3 loop reads CASSFLGQRMEKLFF. CDR3 nucleotides: TGCGCCAGCAGCTTCCTGGGACAGAGAATGGAAAAACTGTTTTTT.